The 31 T cell receptor beta chains below all came from one sample that was sequenced in a study of identical twins. One entry per CDR3 protein, called by TCRdb with MiXCR from the 5' RACE reads. The sample includes 510,000 or so distinct CDR3 sequences, 13% to 15% of them seen just once. The sample was also linked to a second study, of yellow fever vaccine responses in identical twins.

The specimen was CD4+ T cells sorted from blood. These receptor sequences come from a woman aged 18-29 years in good health.

A few counts support this clonotype. This chain joins TRBV28 and TRBJ2-7, with TRBD1 identical over 8 bases. Germline V gives CDR1 MDHEN, CDR2 SYDVKM. The CDR3 covers 13 residues. J lost 2 bases, V lost 7 bases, and 4 bases had no gene match. The CDR3: CASTSGGPYEQYF. The CDR3 DNA follows: TGTGCCAGCACCTCAGGGGGCCCCTACGAGCAGTACTTC.

V gene TRBV24-1 combines with J gene TRBJ2-5, with D possibly TRBD1 on 6 matching bases. The germline V gene encodes CDR1 KGHDR and CDR2 SFDVKD. Trimming shortened V by 2 bases and J by 2 bases, and 14 bases separated the two germline ends. The CDR3 spans 16 residues. CDR3 residues: CATSDSATGIQETQYF. CDR3 sequence (DNA): TGTGCCACCAGTGATTCGGCGACAGGCATACAAGAGACCCAGTACTTC.

The table lists this clonotype with many counts. The chain employs TRBV20-1 and TRBJ1-1; D remains unclear. The CDR3 covers 11 residues. The V end lost 7 bases, the J end lost 4 bases, and 10 bases lay between the germline ends. The V gene's germline CDR1 is DFQATT and CDR2 SNEGSKA (reference sequence). In DNA form, the CDR3 reads TGCAGTGTTCATCGGACCACTGAAGCTTTCTTT. Protein: CSVHRTTEAFF.

The chain recombines TRBV20-1 with TRBJ2-1, with a weak D call TRBD2 (6 bases). Trimming left V 5 bases short and J 6 bases short, with 17 bases between. Looked up from germline, CDR1 is DFQATT and CDR2 is SNEGSKA (reference sequence). The CDR3 consists of 14 residues. The CDR3 sequence: CSAGAGLRRNEQFF. In DNA form, the CDR3 reads TGCAGTGCTGGGGCGGGACTTCGGCGCAATGAGCAGTTCTTC.

This clonotype was detected many times. In DNA form, the CDR3 reads TGTGCCACAAGAATTACAGGGGGCCCCTATCCGGGCCTATACGAGCAGTACGTC. Residues: CATRITGGPYPGLYEQYV. J is TRBJ2-7 and V is TRBV24-1; 9 positions agree with TRBD1. The CDR3 has 18 residues. Germline V gene lookup returns CDR1 KGHDR and CDR2 SFDVKD. V trimming: 10 bases; J trimming: 4 bases; junction bases outside the gene matches: 22.

CDR3 amino acids: CASSLSNQGGVGTQYF. CDR3 nucleotide sequence: TGTGCCAGCAGTTTATCGAACCAGGGAGGTGTGGGGACCCAGTACTTC. V usage is TRBV27 and J usage is TRBJ2-5; possible D gene TRBD2, 6 bases. Germline V gives CDR1 MNHEY, CDR2 SMNVEV (reference sequence). The CDR3 has 16 amino acids. V shed 0 bases and J shed 7 bases, with 18 bases lying between them.

The chain carries TRBV15 and TRBJ2-1; tentative D call: TRBD2 (7 bases). Germline lookup yields CDR1 LNHNV and CDR2 YYDKDF (reference sequence). The CDR3 length is 16 residues. V dropped 0 bases and J dropped 7 bases, with 16 bases sitting between them. The CDR3 loop is CATSRDPQGSGNEQFF. The DNA for the CDR3 is TGTGCCACCAGCAGAGATCCACAGGGTAGCGGGAATGAGCAGTTCTTC. Full variable domain (outside the CDR3, taken from reference TRBV15 and TRBJ2-1): DAMVIQNPRYQVTQFGKPVTLSCSQTLNHNVMYWYQQKSSQAPKLLFHYYDKDFNNEADTPDNFQSRRPNTSFCFLDIRSPGLGDTAMYLCATSRDPQGSGNEQFFGPGTRLTVL.

In this sample, this clonotype turned up many times. The gene calls are TRBV29-1 and TRBJ2-1; D gene unclear. This CDR3 spans 16 amino acids. V was shortened by 0 bases and J by 0 bases, with 12 bases between the two germline ends. Germline CDR1 and CDR2: SQVTM and ANQGSEA. In nucleotides, the CDR3 is TGCAGCGTTGAAGACCCCAGCAAGAGCTCCTACAATGAGCAGTTCTTC. This encodes CSVEDPSKSSYNEQFF.

This clonotype was picked up many times. The chain couples TRBV29-1 to TRBJ2-7; the D is unclear. Germline CDR1 reads SQVTM; CDR2 reads ANQGSEA. Trimming cost V 3 bases and J 5 bases, with 8 bases left between them. The CDR3 covers 11 residues. The CDR3 bases are TGCAGCGTTGAGGATTTAGACGAGCAGTACGTC. It is translated as CSVEDLDEQYV.

There are many counts of this clonotype. The CDR3 DNA follows: TGTGCCAGCAGTTGGGGCAATGAGCAGTTCTTC. It specifies CASSWGNEQFF. The chain recombines TRBV12-3 or TRBV12-4 with TRBJ2-1; D unresolved. V was shortened by 4 bases and J by 6 bases, with 4 bases between the two germline ends. CDR3 length: 11 residues.

The chain carries TRBV5-6 and TRBJ2-2; D may be TRBD1 (5 bases). The V end was cut by 0 bases, the J end by 7 bases, with 10 bases between. The germline gives CDR1 SGHDT, CDR2 YYEEEE. The CDR3 runs to 14 residues. This chain's CDR3 is CASSLAGIVGELFF. CDR3 DNA sequence: TGTGCCAGCAGCTTGGCAGGGATCGTCGGGGAGCTGTTTTTT.

CDR3 loop: CASSFVSGRRYF. The CDR3 nucleotides read TGTGCCAGCAGTTTCGTCTCAGGACGCCGGTACTTC. The chain employs TRBV28 and TRBJ2-7; D unclear. The CDR3 spans 12 residues. Trimming left V 3 bases short and J 12 bases short, with 15 bases between. Germline CDR1 and CDR2: MDHEN and SYDVKM.

The CDR3 protein is CASSFGRDYEQYF. The CDR3 DNA reads as TGTGCCAGCAGCTTCGGGAGGGACTACGAGCAGTACTTC. The chain links TRBV7-3 to TRBJ2-7; TRBD2 matches 8 bases. Trimming took 3 bases from V and 3 from J; bases not matched to a gene: 1. The V gene's germline CDR1 is SGHTA and CDR2 FQGTGA. The CDR3 runs 13 residues.

The chain recombines TRBV18 with TRBJ2-5, with D hard to call. The CDR3 is 15 amino acids. Germline CDR1 reads KGHSH; CDR2 reads LQKENI. V lost 0 bases to trimming and J lost 1 base, with 9 bases between them. CDR3 in amino acids: CASSPPNSPQETQYF. CDR3 DNA: TGTGCCAGCTCACCACCGAATTCCCCCCAAGAGACCCAGTACTTC.

This clonotype was observed a handful of times. This rearrangement joins TRBV5-1 to TRBJ1-1, with TRBD1 matching over 8 bases. V gave up 0 bases and J gave up 10 bases; unmatched junction bases: 8. This CDR3 is 14 amino acids long. Germline V gene sequence: CDR1 SGHRS, CDR2 YFSETQ. CDR3 sequence (DNA): TGCGCCAGCAGCTTGGGACAGGGGCTAGGAGGAGCTTTCTTT. It translates to CASSLGQGLGGAFF.

This chain connects TRBV24-1 to TRBJ2-6; D ambiguous. CDR1 KGHDR and CDR2 SFDVKD come from the germline V gene. The V end was cut by 7 bases, the J end by 3 bases, with 12 bases between. The CDR3 runs to 15 residues. CDR3 in DNA: TGTGCCACCAGCGCACTGGGAAGTGGGGCCAACGTCCTGACTTTC. It is translated as CATSALGSGANVLTF.

This clonotype occurred many times. The CDR3 DNA reads as TGTGCCAGCAGAGGACAGGGATCTTCACCCCTCCACTTT. It yields the protein CASRGQGSSPLHF. The chain carries TRBV12-3 or TRBV12-4 and TRBJ1-6, with 8 bases aligning to TRBD1. The CDR3 is 13 amino acids. Germline trimming cut 6 bases from V and 9 bases from J; bases unmatched to any gene: 4.

The CDR3 DNA reads as TGTGCCAGCAGCTTACGCCGTTCCCGAGCGGGAACCCAAGAGACCCAGTACTTC. It encodes CASSLRRSRAGTQETQYF. The gene calls are TRBV11-1 and TRBJ2-5, with 7 nucleotides matching TRBD2. The trim removed 2 bases at V and 1 base at J, leaving 13 bases unmatched. CDR3 size: 18 residues. The V gene's germline CDR1 is SGHAT and CDR2 FQDESV (reference sequence).

V gene TRBV24-1 combines with J gene TRBJ2-2; TRBD1 matches 7 bases. The CDR3 sequence is 16 residues long. Germline V gene data show CDR1 as KGHDR and CDR2 as SFDVKD. The junction had 4 bases not matched to a gene; V was cut back by 3 bases and J by 1 base. CDR3 loop: CATSDGTAENTGELFF. CDR3 sequence (DNA): TGTGCCACCAGTGATGGGACAGCGGAGAACACCGGGGAGCTGTTTTTT.

The chain is built from TRBV2 and TRBJ2-7, with D possibly being TRBD1 (6 bases). Trimming removed 8 bases at V and 5 bases at J, with 22 bases between. The CDR3 has 15 amino acids. Per germline, CDR1 SNHLY and CDR2 FYNNEI. CDR3 residues: CASWIAQKQGDEQYF. In DNA form, the CDR3 reads TGTGCCAGCTGGATAGCACAGAAACAGGGAGACGAGCAGTACTTC.

The chain has TRBV29-1 and TRBJ1-1; 7 bases align to TRBD1. This CDR3 has 13 residues. Per germline, CDR1 SQVTM and CDR2 ANQGSEA. V was clipped by 4 bases and J by 5 bases; unmatched bases: 7. CDR3 loop: CSVGRQGRTEAFF. CDR3 DNA sequence: TGCAGCGTTGGGAGACAGGGAAGAACTGAAGCTTTCTTT. Based on the CDR3 plus reference TRBV29-1 and TRBJ1-1, the full variable domain is SAVISQKPSRDICQRGTSLTIQCQVDSQVTMMFWYRQQPGQSLTLIATANQGSEATYESGFVIDKFPISRPNLTFSTLTVSNMSPEDSSIYLCSVGRQGRTEAFFGQGTRLTVV.

V and J are TRBV27 and TRBJ2-1; D gene uncertain. Germline V gene lookup returns CDR1 MNHEY and CDR2 SMNVEV (reference sequence). V was trimmed by 5 bases and J by 5 bases, leaving 10 bases between them. The CDR3 spans 13 residues. This CDR3 is CASSPERNNEQFF. For the CDR3, the DNA is TGTGCCAGCAGTCCAGAAAGAAACAATGAGCAGTTCTTC.

The chain carries TRBV28 and TRBJ2-7; 10 positions agree with TRBD2. Trimming took 6 bases from V and 2 from J; bases not matched to a gene: 7. CDR1 and CDR2 from the germline V gene are MDHEN and SYDVKM. The CDR3 covers 15 residues. The CDR3 coding sequence is TGTGCCAGCAGACCACTAGCGGGGCTCCCCTACGAGCAGTACTTC. It is translated as CASRPLAGLPYEQYF.

This clonotype appeared a few times. The chain carries TRBV5-1 and TRBJ2-1; D remains ambiguous. The ends were cut back, 0 bases at V and 5 bases at J, with 27 bases in the middle. This CDR3 has 20 residues. Germline V gene data show CDR1 as SGHRS and CDR2 as YFSETQ. This chain's CDR3 is CASSLGRQTMGNSPHNEQFF. CDR3 bases: TGCGCCAGCAGCTTGGGGCGGCAGACCATGGGTAATAGTCCCCACAATGAGCAGTTCTTC.

This clonotype came up a few times. V and J are TRBV7-2 and TRBJ1-5; 7 bases map to TRBD1. This CDR3 has 15 amino acids. V shed 5 bases, J shed 7 bases, and the junction held 11 bases outside the gene matches. The germline gives CDR1 SGHTA, CDR2 FQGNSA. CDR3 sequence: CASSQNARGSQPQHF. The DNA for the CDR3 is TGTGCCAGCAGCCAAAACGCCAGGGGGTCCCAGCCCCAGCATTTT.

V gene TRBV4-1 combines with J gene TRBJ2-5; no definite D call. Per germline, CDR1 MGHRA and CDR2 YSYEKL. This CDR3 comprises 16 residues. Trimming left V 0 bases short and J 2 bases short, with 13 bases between. CDR3 bases: TGCGCCAGCAGCCAAGATCGCGTCGCTCAACAAGAGACCCAGTACTTC. Protein product: CASSQDRVAQQETQYF.

This sequence joins TRBV11-2 and TRBJ2-2, with TRBD1 matching over 10 bases. Trimming at V came to 5 bases and at J to 5 bases, leaving 11 bases not matched to a gene. Per the germline V gene, CDR1 is SGHAT and CDR2 is FQNNGV. The CDR3 has 17 amino acids. CDR3 region: CASSPPGQGGRTGELFF. The CDR3 coding sequence is TGTGCCAGCAGCCCCCCCGGACAGGGGGGAAGGACCGGGGAGCTGTTTTTT.

The chain links TRBV10-1 to TRBJ1-4; 7 bases are shared with TRBD1. Per germline, CDR1 WNHNN and CDR2 SYGVQD (reference sequence). Trimming removed 3 bases from V and 6 bases from J; junction bases left unmatched: 4. This CDR3 has 14 amino acids. CDR3 residues: CASSEGGQDEKLFF. DNA for the CDR3: TGCGCCAGCAGTGAAGGCGGACAGGATGAAAAACTGTTTTTT.

The V call is TRBV12-3 or TRBV12-4, the J call TRBJ1-2; D is perhaps TRBD1 (6 bases). V dropped 5 bases and J dropped 8 bases, with 15 bases sitting between them. The CDR3 sequence is 13 residues long. CDR3: CASSPGGRYGYTF. The CDR3 DNA follows: TGTGCCAGCAGTCCCGGGGGGCGCTACGGCTACACCTTC.

The J gene is TRBJ1-5, the V gene TRBV2, with D hard to call. This CDR3 contains 13 residues. Between the trimmed V and J ends, which lost 3 bases and 3 bases, there was a span of 6 bases. The germline gives CDR1 SNHLY, CDR2 FYNNEI. CDR3 region: CASSEETNQPQHF. In DNA, the CDR3 is TGTGCCAGCAGTGAGGAAACCAATCAGCCCCAGCATTTT.

The sample holds a few counts of this clonotype. The chain employs TRBV20-1 and TRBJ2-1, with D tentatively TRBD1 (6 bases). This CDR3 comprises 14 residues. Trimming cost V 3 bases and J 3 bases, with 12 bases left between them. Germline V gene data show CDR1 as DFQATT and CDR2 as SNEGSKA (reference sequence). The CDR3 DNA reads as TGCAGTGCTAGGTCCAGGGGCTACTACAATGAGCAGTTCTTC. Translation: CSARSRGYYNEQFF.